These 14 T cell receptor beta chains were sequenced from one sample in a study of low-dose radiotherapy and immunotherapy resistance in tumors. Indicated time point: before trial treatment. TRAV- and TRBV-specific primers were used for first-strand cDNA, which covered alpha and beta chains. TCRs were amplified for approximately 21 PCR cycles with a constant-region primer and V-primer adapter. TCRdb re-derived calls from the reads in MiXCR, one entry per CDR3 protein. The data hold tens of thousands of distinct CDR3 sequences, with approximately 25% observed a single time. Sequencing was performed on PBMCs, taken before treatment. These receptors came from a male donor with prostate cancer.

The genes are TRBV28 and TRBJ2-7, with D perhaps TRBD1 (6 bases). The length of the CDR3 is 16 residues. V was cut by 9 bases and J by 2 bases, with 23 bases left in between. CDR1 and CDR2 (germline): MDHEN, SYDVKM. The CDR3 DNA is TGTGCCAGAAGCATCATCAGCGGACAGTATACCTACGAGCAGTACTTC. It specifies CARSIISGQYTYEQYF.

This clonotype was counted many times. The genes are TRBV29-1 and TRBJ2-7, with TRBD1 matching over 8 bases. The V gene's germline CDR1 is SQVTM and CDR2 ANQGSEA. This CDR3 is 15 amino acids long. Unmatched junction bases numbered 12, after V lost 6 bases and J lost 2 bases. For the CDR3, the DNA is TGCAGCGTCACCGGACAGGGATCCACCGCCTACGAGCAGTACTTC. This sequence encodes CSVTGQGSTAYEQYF.

With regard to this clonotype: It differs at one base from a far larger clone, so likely a read error. J is TRBJ2-1 and V is TRBV5-1; 10 bases are a match to TRBD1. The ends lost 6 bases at V and 10 bases at J; junction bases unmatched: 7. This CDR3 is built from 13 residues. Germline V gene data show CDR1 as SGHRS and CDR2 as YFSETQ. The CDR3 protein is CASTLTGGYEQFF. For the CDR3, the DNA is TGCGCCAGCACCCTGACAGGGGGCTACGAGCAGTTCTTC.

This clonotype was found many times. The J gene is TRBJ2-2, the V gene TRBV28; D may correspond to TRBD1 or TRBD2 (5 bases each). The CDR3 contains 15 residues. The V end was cut by 6 bases, the J end by 1 base, with 12 bases between. Germline CDR1 is MDHEN and CDR2 is SYDVKM. As DNA, the CDR3 is TGTGCCAGCAGCTGGGGACCCGAGAACACCGGGGAGCTGTTTTTT. Translated: CASSWGPENTGELFF.

This clonotype was detected many times. The chain recombines TRBV12-3 or TRBV12-4 with TRBJ1-3; perhaps TRBD1 as D (5 bases). The CDR3 has 13 amino acids. The ends were cut back, 6 bases at V and 1 base at J, with 7 bases in the middle. In DNA form, the CDR3 reads TGTGCCAGCAGCCAGGGTTCTGGAAACACCATATATTTT. Translation: CASSQGSGNTIYF.

Worth noting for this clonotype: This sequence is one base from a far larger clone and is likely a read error. The V gene is TRBV13, the J gene TRBJ2-7; 7 positions match TRBD2. The germline V gene has CDR1 PRHDT and CDR2 FYEKMQ (reference sequence). The J segment lost 6 bases and the V segment lost 10 bases, leaving 18 bases of the junction unmatched. CDR3 length equals 15 residues. CDR3 sequence: CATSESGGGLGEQYF. The CDR3 bases are TGTGCCACCAGTGAATCTGGGGGAGGGCTGGGCGAGCAGTACTTC.

In its sample, this clonotype was seen many times. The chain is built from TRBV20-1 and TRBJ2-7; the D is unclear. V was shortened by 8 bases and J by 6 bases, with 5 bases between the two germline ends. Per the germline V gene, CDR1 is DFQATT and CDR2 is SNEGSKA (reference sequence). This CDR3 has 8 residues. The CDR3 DNA reads TGCAGTCCCACCGAGCAGTACTTC. Residues: CSPTEQYF.

This clonotype was seen many times. V is TRBV2 and J is TRBJ1-5, with D perhaps TRBD1 (5 bases). Germline CDR1 SNHLY, CDR2 FYNNEI. The length of the CDR3 is 14 residues. The V and J ends lost 6 bases and 6 bases respectively, with 15 bases between them. The CDR3 DNA sequence: TGTGCCAGCAGCCTCGACAGAACCGGTCAGCCCCAGCATTTT. Translating gives CASSLDRTGQPQHF.

This clonotype was seen ten or more times. The chain uses TRBV9 and TRBJ2-1; D unresolved. This CDR3 has 13 amino acids. Per the germline V gene, CDR1 is SGDLS and CDR2 is YYNGEE. V shed 4 bases and J shed 7 bases, with 12 bases lying between them. DNA of the CDR3: TGTGCCAGCAGCTCCGATAAGGAGAATGAGCAGTTCTTC. Amino acids: CASSSDKENEQFF.

This clonotype was seen ten or more times. V usage is TRBV30 and J usage is TRBJ2-1; D unresolved. Between the trimmed V and J ends, which lost 0 bases and 6 bases, there was a span of 12 bases. The CDR3 is 14 residues long. Germline values: CDR1 GTSNPN, CDR2 SVGIG (reference sequence). The CDR3 coding sequence is TGTGCCTGGAGTGTACACGGGCCCGTCAATGAGCAGTTCTTC. This gives the protein CAWSVHGPVNEQFF.

The chain combines TRBV6-1 with TRBJ2-6; D gene unclear. The CDR3 is 14 residues long. Trimming left V 4 bases short and J 0 bases short, with 4 bases between. Germline V gives CDR1 MNHNS, CDR2 SASEGT. The CDR3 reads CASSANSGANVLTF. CDR3 nucleotides: TGTGCCAGCAGTGCCAACTCTGGGGCCAACGTCCTGACTTTC.

V and J are TRBV6-5 and TRBJ2-2, with D perhaps TRBD1 (5 bases). V was pared by 2 bases and J by 2 bases, with 9 bases between. CDR1 is MNHEY and CDR2 is SVGAGI in the germline V gene. This CDR3 is built from 15 residues. Written as DNA, the CDR3 is TGTGCCAGCAGTTACAGGGGATCCAACACCGGGGAGCTGTTTTTT. It specifies CASSYRGSNTGELFF.

The V gene is TRBV28, the J gene TRBJ2-7; 7 bases match TRBD1. V lost 2 bases, J lost 0 bases, and 4 bases stayed unmatched. This CDR3 is built from 15 residues. Germline CDR1 reads MDHEN; CDR2 reads SYDVKM. The CDR3 DNA follows: TGTGCCAGCAGTTTAAGCACAGGGGTCTCCTACGAGCAGTACTTC. It encodes CASSLSTGVSYEQYF.

This clonotype was seen ten or more times. The rearrangement joins TRBV6-2 or TRBV6-3 to TRBJ2-7; D is undetermined. The V gene's germline CDR1 is MNHEY and CDR2 SVGEGT. The CDR3 spans 12 residues. Trimming took 7 bases from V and 6 from J, leaving 13 bases between them. The CDR3 DNA reads as TGTGCCAGCATTATGAAGGTTGGCGAGCAGTACTTC. As protein: CASIMKVGEQYF.